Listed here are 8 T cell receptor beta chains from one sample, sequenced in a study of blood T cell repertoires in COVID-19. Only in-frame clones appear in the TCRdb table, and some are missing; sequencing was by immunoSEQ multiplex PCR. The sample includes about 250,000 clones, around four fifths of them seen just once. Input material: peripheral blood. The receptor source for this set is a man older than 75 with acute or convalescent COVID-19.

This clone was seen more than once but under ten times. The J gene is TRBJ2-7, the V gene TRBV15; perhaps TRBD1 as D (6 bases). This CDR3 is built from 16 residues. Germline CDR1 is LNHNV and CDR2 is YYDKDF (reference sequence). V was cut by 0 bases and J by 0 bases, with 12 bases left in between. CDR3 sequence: CATSRERGFSSYEQYF. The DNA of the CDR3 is TGTGCCACCAGCAGAGAAAGGGGGTTTAGCTCCTACGAGCAGTACTTC.

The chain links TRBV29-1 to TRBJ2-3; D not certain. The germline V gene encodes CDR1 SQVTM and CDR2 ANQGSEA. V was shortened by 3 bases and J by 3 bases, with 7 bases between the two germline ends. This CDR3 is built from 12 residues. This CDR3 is CSVDPQTDTQYF. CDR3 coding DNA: TGCAGCGTTGACCCCCAGACAGATACGCAGTATTTT.

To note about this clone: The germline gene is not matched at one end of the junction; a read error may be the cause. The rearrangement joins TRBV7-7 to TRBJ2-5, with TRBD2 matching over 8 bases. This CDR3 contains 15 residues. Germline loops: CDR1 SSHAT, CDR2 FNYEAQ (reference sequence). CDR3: CASSLRSGAGETQYF. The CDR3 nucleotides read TGTGCTAGCAGCTTACGTAGCGGGGCCGGAGAGACCCAGTACTTC.

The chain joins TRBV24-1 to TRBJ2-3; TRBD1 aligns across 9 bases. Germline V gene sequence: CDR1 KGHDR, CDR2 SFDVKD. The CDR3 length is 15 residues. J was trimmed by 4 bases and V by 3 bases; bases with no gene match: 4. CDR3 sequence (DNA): TGTGCCACCAGTGATGGCGGGACAGGGTCAGATACGCAGTATTTT. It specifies CATSDGGTGSDTQYF.

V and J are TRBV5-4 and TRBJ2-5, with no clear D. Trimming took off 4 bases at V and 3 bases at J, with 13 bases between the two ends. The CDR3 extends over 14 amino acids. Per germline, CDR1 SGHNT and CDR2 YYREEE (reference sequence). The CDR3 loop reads CASSRISGKETQYF. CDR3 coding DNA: TGTGCCAGCAGCCGAATTTCGGGTAAAGAGACCCAGTACTTC.

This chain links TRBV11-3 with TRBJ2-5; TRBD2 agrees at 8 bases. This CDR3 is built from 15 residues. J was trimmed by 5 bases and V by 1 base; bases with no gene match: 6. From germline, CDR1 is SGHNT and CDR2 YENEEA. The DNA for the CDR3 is TGTGCCAGCAGCTTAGGAAGCGGGAGTCGGGAGACCCAGTACTTC. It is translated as CASSLGSGSRETQYF.

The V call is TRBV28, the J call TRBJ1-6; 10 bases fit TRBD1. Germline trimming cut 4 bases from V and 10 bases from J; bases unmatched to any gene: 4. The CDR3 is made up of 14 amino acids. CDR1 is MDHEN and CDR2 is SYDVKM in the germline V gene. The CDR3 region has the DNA TGTGCCAGCAGTTCGACAGGGGGCGGCTCACCCCTCCACTTT. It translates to CASSSTGGGSPLHF.

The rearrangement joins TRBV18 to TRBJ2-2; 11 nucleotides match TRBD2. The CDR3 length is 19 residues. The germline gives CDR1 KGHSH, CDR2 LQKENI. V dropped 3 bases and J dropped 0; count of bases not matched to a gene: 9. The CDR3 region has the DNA TGTGCCAGCTCACCCGGGCCTAGCGGGGGGTCCGCGAACACCGGGGAGCTGTTTTTT. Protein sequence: CASSPGPSGGSANTGELFF.